These 20 T cell receptor beta chains came from one sample sequenced in a study of blood T cell repertoires in COVID-19. The method was immunoSEQ multiplex PCR; TCRdb's version includes in-frame clones alone and lacks a portion of them. The sample records 200,000 to 300,000 clones, about four fifths being singletons. The sample was peripheral blood. These receptors came from a woman in her seventies with acute or convalescent COVID-19.

The gene calls are TRBV11-3 and TRBJ1-6; D gene uncertain. Trimming took 4 bases from V and 0 from J, leaving 13 bases between them. Germline V gene sequence: CDR1 SGHNT, CDR2 YENEEA. The CDR3 extends over 17 amino acids. The CDR3 sequence: CASSYISATSYNSPLHF. CDR3 sequence (DNA): TGTGCCAGCAGCTATATCAGCGCGACCTCCTATAATTCACCCCTCCACTTT.

This chain joins TRBV30 and TRBJ2-5; D is unresolved. Trimming pared 3 bases from V and 4 bases from J, leaving 12 bases between. This CDR3 comprises 13 residues. Per the germline V gene, CDR1 is GTSNPN and CDR2 is SVGIG (reference sequence). The DNA for the CDR3 is TGTGCCTGGAGCGGTCTATCTACAGAGACCCAGTACTTC. This codes for CAWSGLSTETQYF.

The chain employs TRBV6-1 and TRBJ2-7, with D perhaps TRBD1 (5 bases). CDR1 and CDR2 (germline): MNHNS, SASEGT. The V end was cut by 1 base, the J end by 2 bases, with 9 bases between. CDR3 length equals 14 residues. CDR3 amino acids: CASSEGQKPYEQYF. CDR3 DNA: TGTGCCAGCAGTGAAGGACAGAAACCCTACGAGCAGTACTTC.

The rearrangement links TRBV9 to TRBJ1-6; TRBD1 might be the D (6 bases). The CDR3 has 16 amino acids. Germline CDR1 reads SGDLS; CDR2 reads YYNGEE. The V end lost 0 bases, the J end lost 8 bases, and 15 bases lay between the germline ends. CDR3 DNA sequence: TGTGCCAGCAGCGTAGGGGGACACCCGGAGGATTCACCCCTCCACTTT. It encodes CASSVGGHPEDSPLHF.

There are a few counts of this clone. V gene TRBV29-1 combines with J gene TRBJ2-7; 9 bases are a match to TRBD1. The CDR3 length is 15 residues. J was trimmed by 1 base and V by 1 base; bases with no gene match: 5. Germline V lookup: CDR1 SQVTM, CDR2 ANQGSEA. The DNA of the CDR3 is TGCAGCGTTGAAGCTCGTGGACAGGGGTCCTACGAGCAGTACTTC. Protein product: CSVEARGQGSYEQYF.

This chain connects TRBV6-6 to TRBJ1-1; D possibly corresponds to TRBD1 (5 bases). The V gene's germline CDR1 is MNHNY and CDR2 SVGAGI (reference sequence). Trimming shortened V by 2 bases and J by 5 bases, and 12 bases separated the two germline ends. The CDR3 extends over 14 amino acids. The CDR3 region has the DNA TGTGCCAGCAGTTACGTAGGGGAGGGAACTGAAGCTTTCTTT. Residues: CASSYVGEGTEAFF.

The V call is TRBV2, the J call TRBJ1-6, with 7 bases fitting TRBD1. Trimming took 6 bases from V and 7 from J; bases not matched to a gene: 6. This CDR3 is 14 amino acids long. Germline V lookup: CDR1 SNHLY, CDR2 FYNNEI. The CDR3 coding sequence is TGTGCCAGCAGCGGGGACAGCAGGAATTCACCCCTCCACTTT. Its protein product is CASSGDSRNSPLHF.

The chain combines TRBV30 with TRBJ1-2; 8 bases line up with TRBD1. The V gene end was trimmed by 3 bases and the J gene end by 8 bases; junction bases not matched to a gene: 14. In germline, CDR1 is GTSNPN, CDR2 SVGIG (reference sequence). CDR3 length: 15 residues. Here the CDR3 reads CAWSPLGQGRSGYTF. The CDR3, as DNA: TGTGCCTGGAGCCCCCTCGGACAGGGCCGGAGCGGCTACACCTTC.

This chain links TRBV29-1 with TRBJ2-1; D remains unclear. This CDR3 has 15 residues. The germline gives CDR1 SQVTM, CDR2 ANQGSEA. V was pared by 3 bases and J by 0 bases, with 12 bases between. Here the CDR3 DNA reads TGCAGCGTTGATAGGCGAGGAAACTCCTACAATGAGCAGTTCTTC. Its protein is CSVDRRGNSYNEQFF.

V is TRBV5-1 and J is TRBJ2-5; TRBD1 might be the D (6 bases). V shed 8 bases and J shed 5 bases, with 25 bases lying between them. Germline V gene sequence: CDR1 SGHRS, CDR2 YFSETQ. The CDR3 runs 16 residues. CDR3 in amino acids: CARCGEFRGKMETQYF. CDR3 nucleotide sequence: TGCGCCAGGTGTGGGGAGTTCAGGGGCAAAATGGAGACCCAGTACTTC.

The V and J genes are TRBV7-2 and TRBJ2-1; 7 positions match TRBD2. The CDR3 is made up of 13 amino acids. V lost 6 bases and J lost 8; bases outside the gene matches: 7. Germline loops: CDR1 SGHTA, CDR2 FQGNSA. CDR3 region: CASSVGTIHEQFF. The DNA for the CDR3 is TGTGCCAGCAGTGTCGGGACTATCCATGAGCAGTTCTTC.

The chain is built from TRBV27 and TRBJ1-6; D remains unclear. Germline CDR1 MNHEY, CDR2 SMNVEV (reference sequence). The CDR3 runs 16 residues. Trimming stripped 4 bases from V and 0 bases from J, with 10 bases between. The CDR3 spells CASSSQWSSYNSPLHF. CDR3 nucleotides: TGTGCCAGCAGTTCCCAGTGGAGCTCCTATAATTCACCCCTCCACTTT.

The rearrangement joins TRBV6-6 to TRBJ1-6, with D unclear. V gave up 7 bases and J gave up 10 bases, with 17 bases separating them. The CDR3 has 14 residues. Germline CDR1 MNHNY, CDR2 SVGAGI (reference sequence). CDR3 nucleotide sequence: TGTGCCAGCAAAACGGAGGCTGTAGGATCACCCCTCCACTTT. It translates to CASKTEAVGSPLHF.

The V call is TRBV4-3, the J call TRBJ1-4; TRBD1 agrees at 7 bases. Germline CDR1 and CDR2: LGHNA and YSLEER. V shed 0 bases, J shed 4 bases, and the junction held 5 bases outside the gene matches. This CDR3 contains 16 residues. The DNA of the CDR3 is TGCGCCAGCAGCCAAGAGATAAGACAGGGTAATGAAAAACTGTTTTTT. It is translated as CASSQEIRQGNEKLFF.

V and J are TRBV24-1 and TRBJ2-1, with TRBD2 matching 9 bases. The CDR3 sequence is 17 residues long. Per germline, CDR1 KGHDR and CDR2 SFDVKD. Trimming took 3 bases from V and 6 from J; bases not matched to a gene: 11. CDR3 in amino acids: CATSDAQGLARGNEQFF. CDR3 coding DNA: TGTGCCACCAGTGATGCCCAGGGACTAGCCAGAGGCAATGAGCAGTTCTTC.

The chain links TRBV6-5 to TRBJ1-3, with 9 bases fitting TRBD1. V trimming: 2 bases; J trimming: 4 bases; junction bases outside the gene matches: 3. Germline-derived CDR1 and CDR2 are MNHEY and SVGAGI. CDR3 length: 15 amino acids. The CDR3 reads CASSYSGTGGNTIYF. Here the CDR3 DNA reads TGTGCCAGCAGTTACAGTGGGACAGGGGGAAACACCATATATTTT.

J is TRBJ2-5 and V is TRBV11-2; D not certain. The CDR3 spans 13 residues. The V end lost 0 bases, the J end lost 2 bases, and 4 bases lay between the germline ends. Germline CDR1 SGHAT, CDR2 FQNNGV. The CDR3 DNA follows: TGTGCCAGCAGCTTAGACTCGCAAGAGACCCAGTACTTC. It translates to CASSLDSQETQYF.

Written as DNA, the CDR3 is TGTGCCAGCAGTAAGACAGGGGGCTCCTACAATGAGCAGTTCTTC. Translation: CASSKTGGSYNEQFF. The chain combines TRBV6-5 with TRBJ2-1; 9 bases line up with TRBD1. CDR1 is MNHEY and CDR2 is SVGAGI in the germline V gene. The V segment lost 5 bases and the J segment 0 bases; nucleotides outside the gene matches: 2. This CDR3 is 15 amino acids long.

This chain connects TRBV6-1 to TRBJ1-1; D gene unclear. Germline-derived CDR1 and CDR2 are MNHNS and SASEGT. This CDR3 contains 17 residues. The V gene lost 2 bases and the J gene lost 0 bases, with 16 bases spanning the gap. CDR3 coding DNA: TGTGCCAGCAGTGAATTTCGGGTACCCCTTATGAACACTGAAGCTTTCTTT. Protein sequence: CASSEFRVPLMNTEAFF.

This clone was seen a single time. The chain combines TRBV6-4 with TRBJ1-2, with a tentative D call TRBD1 (5 bases). The CDR3 totals 13 residues. V shed 0 bases and J shed 5 bases, with 7 bases lying between them. Per the germline V gene, CDR1 is MRHNA and CDR2 is SNTAGT. CDR3 sequence reads: CASSDSGGYGYTF. CDR3 sequence (DNA): TGTGCCAGCAGTGACTCGGGGGGTTATGGCTACACCTTC.